This T cell receptor (beta chain) was retrieved from a study of T cells in localized non-small cell lung cancer. The study's findings and limits: Median detection of top 100 tumor clones in adjacent lung was around 57 clones. The tumor had only one region sequenced, so heterogeneity remains possible. Highest T cell clonality was seen in uninvolved adjacent lung, surpassing that measured in tumor.

This clone was seen just once. Its antigen is not known. TCRdb's table, derived via immunoSEQ multiplex PCR, lists solely in-frame clones and lacks some. The data contain over 25,000 clones, about 90% of them seen just once; the ten biggest clones take up over 2%. Germline V gives CDR1 WNHNN, CDR2 SYGVQD (reference sequence). V dropped 3 bases and J dropped 4 bases, with 6 bases sitting between them. The CDR3 has 13 amino acids. The chain uses TRBV10-1 and TRBJ2-2; D not certain. This TCR derives from a female donor at least 60 years old with stage I lung adenocarcinoma. Sequencing used peripheral blood, obtained before any cancer treatment. CDR3 nucleotides: TGCGCCAGCAGTGAAGGATCCACCGGGGAGCTGTTTTTT. This gives the protein CASSEGSTGELFF.